One and the same sample provided the 20 T cell receptor beta chains below, sequenced in a study of T cell responses to AZD1222 COVID-19 vaccine. Assay used: immunoSEQ multiplex PCR; TCRdb lists only in-frame clones, some missing. The sample shows about 130,000 clones, about nine tenths of them seen only once. The material was peripheral blood, obtained 28 days after the second AZD1222 dose. The origin of the receptors is an adult who received the AZD1222 COVID-19 vaccine.

The chain couples TRBV20-1 to TRBJ1-1, with D unclear. Germline V gene sequence: CDR1 DFQATT, CDR2 SNEGSKA (reference sequence). V was pared by 3 bases and J by 3 bases, with 11 bases between. The CDR3 is 13 amino acids. The DNA of the CDR3 is TGCAGTGCTAGTGGGGAGCTTTACACTGAAGCTTTCTTT. It translates to CSASGELYTEAFF.

This sequence joins TRBV6-1 and TRBJ1-2; D not resolved. This CDR3 is 17 amino acids long. CDR1 and CDR2 (germline): MNHNS, SASEGT. V gave up 1 base and J gave up 3 bases, with 18 bases separating them. The CDR3 spells CASSEVSFRGYHYGYTF. CDR3 DNA: TGTGCCAGCAGTGAAGTGTCCTTCCGGGGATACCACTATGGCTACACCTTC.

The CDR3 is CASSPRQGAIYEQYF. DNA of the CDR3: TGTGCCAGCTCACCGCGACAGGGGGCAATCTACGAGCAGTACTTC. The chain links TRBV18 to TRBJ2-7; TRBD1 aligns across 10 bases. The CDR3 has 15 amino acids. From germline, CDR1 is KGHSH and CDR2 LQKENI. J gave up 3 bases and V 3 bases, and 5 bases lay outside the gene matches.

J is TRBJ2-5 and V is TRBV30, with a tentative D call TRBD1 (7 bases). From germline, CDR1 is GTSNPN and CDR2 SVGIG (reference sequence). V was shortened by 5 bases and J by 7 bases, with 17 bases between the two germline ends. The CDR3 spans 13 residues. The chain's CDR3 is CAWAGQPEGTQYF. Here the CDR3 DNA reads TGTGCCTGGGCGGGACAGCCGGAAGGGACCCAGTACTTC.

CDR3 in amino acids: CSASGGLNTEAFF. The CDR3 region has the DNA TGCAGTGCTAGTGGAGGACTGAACACTGAAGCTTTCTTT. J is TRBJ1-1 and V is TRBV20-1; D uncertain. Germline CDR1 is DFQATT and CDR2 is SNEGSKA (reference sequence). The CDR3 is 13 residues long. V shed 3 bases and J shed 0 bases, with 8 bases lying between them.

This sequence joins TRBV7-8 and TRBJ1-5; TRBD1 might be the D (5 bases). The germline V gene encodes CDR1 SGHVS and CDR2 FQNEAQ. V was shortened by 4 bases and J by 11 bases, with 21 bases between the two germline ends. CDR3 size: 15 residues. CDR3 in amino acids: CASSYYQGFGETQHF. CDR3 nucleotide sequence: TGTGCCAGCAGCTACTACCAGGGATTTGGCGAGACCCAGCATTTT.

This clone has only one observation. The chain joins TRBV10-1 to TRBJ2-3; TRBD1 matches 12 bases. This CDR3 comprises 16 residues. After removal of 8 bases from V and 4 bases from J, the junction contained 10 bases not matched to a gene. Germline lookup yields CDR1 WNHNN and CDR2 SYGVQD (reference sequence). DNA of the CDR3: TGCGCCAGCGGCTCCGGGACAGGGGGCTTTGCAGATACGCAGTATTTT. It codes for CASGSGTGGFADTQYF.

Regarding this clone: In the same sample, other DNA sequences code for this CDR3. The chain uses TRBV5-1 and TRBJ1-1; unclear D gene. This CDR3 region has 13 residues. The V end lost 2 bases, the J end lost 1 base, and 6 bases lay between the germline ends. CDR1 is SGHRS and CDR2 is YFSETQ in the germline V gene. CDR3 in amino acids: CASSFSGNTEAFF. The DNA of the CDR3 is TGCGCCAGCAGCTTCTCTGGGAACACTGAAGCTTTCTTT.

The rearrangement uses TRBV23-1 and TRBJ1-6; D is undetermined. TRBV23-1 is flagged as an ORF with uncertain function. Trimming cost V 7 bases and J 4 bases, with 11 bases left between them. The length of the CDR3 is 14 residues. CDR3 sequence: CASTVGGYNSPLHF. CDR3 coding DNA: TGCGCCAGCACCGTTGGTGGATATAATTCACCCCTCCACTTT.

The gene calls are TRBV7-9 and TRBJ1-1, with 8 nucleotides matching TRBD1. CDR3 length: 16 amino acids. V was clipped by 5 bases and J by 5 bases; unmatched bases: 13. Germline V lookup: CDR1 SEHNR, CDR2 FQNEAQ (reference sequence). The CDR3 DNA is TGTGCCAGCAGCCTTCGATTCGGACAGGGCGGGACTGAAGCTTTCTTT. It encodes CASSLRFGQGGTEAFF.

The chain recombines TRBV2 with TRBJ1-6; TRBD1 is a possible D gene (5 bases). This CDR3 is 15 amino acids long. Germline-derived CDR1 and CDR2 are SNHLY and FYNNEI. Trimming cost V 10 bases and J 0 bases, with 13 bases left between them. CDR3 bases: TGTGCCACACAGGCTACGAGCTCCTATAATTCACCCCTCCACTTT. This codes for CATQATSSYNSPLHF. Filled out from reference TRBV2 and TRBJ1-6, the complete variable domain reads EPEVTQTPSHQVTQMGQEVILRCVPISNHLYFYWYRQILGQKVEFLVSFYNNEISEKSEIFDDQFSVERPDGSNFTLKIRSTKLEDSAMYFCATQATSSYNSPLHFGNGTRLTVT.

The rearrangement links TRBV10-2 to TRBJ1-1, with 7 bases identical to TRBD1. Germline-derived CDR1 and CDR2 are WSHSY and SAAADI. V lost 1 base, J lost 3 bases, and 8 bases stayed unmatched. The CDR3 is 16 residues long. Here the CDR3 DNA reads TGCGCCAGCAGTGAGTGGGACAGCACAGGGGACACTGAAGCTTTCTTT. It is translated as CASSEWDSTGDTEAFF.

V and J are TRBV20-1 and TRBJ1-2, with unresolved D. The V gene lost 5 bases and the J gene lost 8 bases, with 6 bases spanning the gap. The germline CDR1 and CDR2 sequences are DFQATT and SNEGSKA (reference sequence). The length of the CDR3 is 9 residues. CDR3 loop: CSAGLGYTF. In DNA form, the CDR3 reads TGCAGTGCTGGGCTAGGCTACACCTTC.

The chain combines TRBV7-2 with TRBJ1-4; 7 nucleotides agree with TRBD1. V lost 1 base, J lost 10 bases, and 12 bases stayed unmatched. Looked up from germline, CDR1 is SGHTA and CDR2 is FQGNSA. The CDR3 length is 16 residues. The CDR3 DNA reads as TGTGCCAGCAGCTTAGGGTCACCGGGACAGCGTGGAAAACTGTTTTTT. Residues: CASSLGSPGQRGKLFF. The full variable domain, with the rest looked up from reference TRBV7-2 and TRBJ1-4, is GAGVSQSPSNKVTEKGKDVELRCDPISGHTALYWYRQSLGQGLEFLIYFQGNSAPDKSGLPSDRFSAERTGGSVSTLTIQRTQQEDSAVYLCASSLGSPGQRGKLFFGSGTQLSVL.

The rearrangement links TRBV4-1 to TRBJ1-2, with 12 bases lining up with TRBD1. The CDR3 has 13 residues. The germline V gene has CDR1 MGHRA and CDR2 YSYEKL. V lost 6 bases, J lost 4 bases, and 0 bases stayed unmatched. The CDR3 DNA follows: TGCGCCAGCAGGGGACAGGGGGCCTATGGCTACACCTTC. The encoded protein is CASRGQGAYGYTF.

The genes are TRBV28 and TRBJ2-7; TRBD2 might be the D (6 bases). V was clipped by 1 base and J by 7 bases, with 17 bases between them. Germline CDR1 reads MDHEN; CDR2 reads SYDVKM. The CDR3 covers 15 residues. CDR3 in DNA: TGTGCCAGCAGTTTATCCGGGGGATCATCAGGGGAGCAGTACTTC. This sequence encodes CASSLSGGSSGEQYF.

The CDR3 region has the DNA TGCGCCAGCAGCCAAGATCGGGCAGGGGGCGCGAAGCAGTACTTC. Translated: CASSQDRAGGAKQYF. This sequence joins TRBV4-3 and TRBJ2-7; 8 bases fit TRBD1. Trimming cost V 0 bases and J 8 bases; bases outside gene matches: 9. Germline V gives CDR1 LGHNA, CDR2 YSLEER. The CDR3 spans 15 residues.

The rearrangement uses TRBV29-1 and TRBJ1-2; TRBD1 aligns across 9 bases. The CDR3 has 11 amino acids. From germline, CDR1 is SQVTM and CDR2 ANQGSEA. Trimming cost V 4 bases and J 6 bases; bases outside gene matches: 0. DNA of the CDR3: TGCAGCGTTGGGACAGGGGATGGCTACACCTTC. Translating it yields CSVGTGDGYTF.

This chain joins TRBV13 and TRBJ2-1; 8 bases match TRBD1. The CDR3 runs to 16 residues. Germline trimming cut 4 bases from V and 7 bases from J; bases unmatched to any gene: 12. Germline V lookup: CDR1 PRHDT, CDR2 FYEKMQ (reference sequence). The CDR3 loop is CASSSSFSTGENEQFF. The CDR3 DNA follows: TGTGCCAGCAGCTCCTCTTTTTCGACAGGGGAAAATGAGCAGTTCTTC.

This rearrangement joins TRBV10-3 to TRBJ1-2; D is possibly TRBD1 (6 bases). The CDR3 length is 16 residues. V lost 3 bases and J lost 10, with 24 bases in between. CDR1 and CDR2 (germline): ENHRY, SYGVKD. The CDR3 DNA is TGTGCCATCAGTGAAAGTTTAAGGGGGGCCTGGGCGTACTACACCTTC. Protein product: CAISESLRGAWAYYTF.